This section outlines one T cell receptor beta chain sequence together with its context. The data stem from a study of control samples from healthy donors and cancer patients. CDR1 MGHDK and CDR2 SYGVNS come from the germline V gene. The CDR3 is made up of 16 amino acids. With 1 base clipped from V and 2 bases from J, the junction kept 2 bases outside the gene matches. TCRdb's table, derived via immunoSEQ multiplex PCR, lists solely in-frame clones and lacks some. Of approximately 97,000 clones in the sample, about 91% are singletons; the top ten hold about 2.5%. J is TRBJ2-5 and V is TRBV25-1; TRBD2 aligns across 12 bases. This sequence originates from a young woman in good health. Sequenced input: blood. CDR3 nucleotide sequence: TGTGCCAGCAGTGAATCCCTAGCGGGAGGGCAAGAGACCCAGTACTTC. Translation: CASSESLAGGQETQYF.